This T cell receptor beta chain derives from a study of CD8 T cells in ankylosing spondylitis. Remarks on this clonotype: As yet, its antigen is unknown.

Generation of TCR beta libraries employed quantitative 5'-RACE incorporating molecular barcodes. Via MiXCR, TCRdb re-called the 5' RACE reads, giving one row per CDR3 protein. This sample has 250,000 to 300,000 distinct CDR3 sequences, with 20% found just once. The V end was cut by 9 bases, the J end by 8 bases, with 10 bases between. The CDR3 loop spans 10 amino acids. Notes on the study in general: Peripheral blood samples showed relatively rare disease-linked clones, and these clones were CD8+. Some motif variants had been reported before (in reactive arthritis synovial fluid and blood). In ankylosing spondylitis patients, matched synovial fluid reportedly showed significant enrichment of disease-linked clones.

The chain joins TRBV12-3 or TRBV12-4 to TRBJ1-1; no firm D call. This sequence originates from a male donor with ankylosing spondylitis or in good health (not recorded which). The sequencing input was blood, either unsorted or a sorted T cell fraction (not recorded which). In nucleotides, the CDR3 is TGTGCCAGAAGAGCCGGGGAAGCTTTCTTT. Residues: CARRAGEAFF.